Each of the 5 T cell receptor beta chains below was sequenced from the same sample in a study of T cells in localized non-small cell lung cancer. TCRdb keeps only in-frame clones here, not all; method: immunoSEQ multiplex PCR. The sample records 45,000 to 60,000 clones, just over 85% being singletons. Specimen: peripheral blood, collected before any cancer treatment. The receptor set was obtained from a woman aged 40-69 years with stage I lung adenocarcinoma.

V is TRBV6-5 and J is TRBJ2-2; no reliable D call. The CDR3 contains 13 residues. V shed 6 bases and J shed 1 base, with 6 bases lying between them. Germline-derived CDR1 and CDR2 are MNHEY and SVGAGI. DNA of the CDR3: TGTGCCAGCAGAAAGCTGAACACCGGGGAGCTGTTTTTT. Encoded protein: CASRKLNTGELFF.

In DNA, the CDR3 is TGTGCCAGCAGCTTAGGTGGGACAGGGGATTCACCCCTCCACTTT. It yields the protein CASSLGGTGDSPLHF. V gene TRBV7-9 combines with J gene TRBJ1-6; 10 nucleotides agree with TRBD1. In germline, CDR1 is SEHNR, CDR2 FQNEAQ (reference sequence). This CDR3 is built from 15 residues. With V trimmed by 1 base and J by 8 bases, 2 bases remained unmatched.

The chain carries TRBV15 and TRBJ1-4; no clear D gene. Trimming took 3 bases from V and 4 from J, leaving 12 bases between them. Germline V gene lookup returns CDR1 LNHNV and CDR2 YYDKDF (reference sequence). This CDR3 comprises 15 residues. The CDR3 spells CATSRIGGRNEKLFF. The CDR3 DNA reads as TGTGCCACCAGCAGGATCGGCGGACGTAATGAAAAACTGTTTTTT.

The chain employs TRBV2 and TRBJ2-3, with D hard to call. Looked up from germline, CDR1 is SNHLY and CDR2 is FYNNEI. V was pared by 6 bases and J by 3 bases, with 13 bases between. The CDR3 extends over 14 amino acids. The CDR3 nucleotides are TGTGCCAGCAGACCGGTGACTCGTACAGATACGCAGTATTTT. It is translated as CASRPVTRTDTQYF.

The CDR3, as DNA: TGTGCCAGCAGCTTAGCAGGGATGACTAATGAAAAACTGTTTTTT. Protein: CASSLAGMTNEKLFF. The J gene is TRBJ1-4, the V gene TRBV7-6, with D unresolved. The V gene lost 0 bases and the J gene lost 2 bases, with 7 bases spanning the gap. This CDR3 has 15 residues. Germline CDR1 SGHVS, CDR2 FNYEAQ.